The T cell receptor beta chain described here comes from a study of blood T cell repertoires in COVID-19. Study summary: The analysed material was cDNA or gDNA that came from T cells, B-cell-depleted T cells, or PBMCs.

Original processing methods: Using reference gene primer amplification, nucleated cell counts were estimated. Assay used: immunoSEQ multiplex PCR; TCRdb lists only in-frame clones, some missing. The V and J calls and clone size were taken over from that table, and D and trimming were inferred from the DNA. This sample has over 200,000 clones, with almost 90% found just once. V lost 3 bases to trimming and J lost 4 bases, with 16 bases between them. CDR3 length: 15 residues. The germline V gene has CDR1 LGHNA and CDR2 YNFKEQ. V usage is TRBV4-2 and J usage is TRBJ2-7; D uncertain. The receptor comes from a man younger than 35 with active or convalescent COVID-19. Sequenced material: peripheral blood. The CDR3 region is CASSQWPEQHYEQYF. The CDR3 DNA is TGTGCCAGCAGCCAGTGGCCGGAGCAACATTACGAGCAGTACTTC.